Listed here are 11 T cell receptor beta chains from one sample, sequenced in a study of response to subunit inactivated influenza vaccine. Each CDR3 protein gets one entry after TCRdb re-called the RT-PCR reads with MiXCR. The profile shows approximately 500,000 distinct CDR3 sequences, roughly 13% of them singletons. This material consisted of PBMCs from blood, taken roughly 47 days after vaccination. Source of these receptors: a man between 50 and 59 years old who received an inactivated influenza vaccine.

The gene calls are TRBV12-3 or TRBV12-4 and TRBJ1-1, with a weak D call TRBD1 (5 bases). Trimming cost V 3 bases and J 4 bases, with 12 bases left between them. The CDR3 has 14 amino acids. CDR3 sequence (DNA): TGTGCCAGCAGTTTTGCGGGGGGGATCACTGAAGCTTTCTTT. This encodes CASSFAGGITEAFF.

This clonotype was seen ten or more times. This rearrangement joins TRBV29-1 to TRBJ2-1; maybe TRBD2 (7 bases). This CDR3 comprises 14 residues. The germline CDR1 and CDR2 sequences are SQVTM and ANQGSEA. Trimming took off 6 bases at V and 7 bases at J, with 19 bases between the two ends. The CDR3 sequence is CSVKAGAASNEQFF. The CDR3, as DNA: TGCAGCGTCAAGGCGGGGGCTGCTAGTAATGAGCAGTTCTTC.

This clonotype was seen more than once but under ten times. The chain has TRBV28 and TRBJ2-1, with D possibly called TRBD1 or TRBD2 (5 bases each). Germline V CDR1 and CDR2: MDHEN, SYDVKM. This CDR3 is built from 16 residues. V lost 6 bases and J lost 6, with 21 bases in between. The DNA for the CDR3 is TGTGCCAGCAGCTCCGTCCCGGGACCTCTGGGCAATGAGCAGTTCTTC. This sequence encodes CASSSVPGPLGNEQFF.

This rearrangement joins TRBV6-1 to TRBJ2-7, with TRBD1 matching 7 bases. With 6 bases clipped from V and 0 bases from J, the junction kept 5 bases outside the gene matches. Looked up from germline, CDR1 is MNHNS and CDR2 is SASEGT. The CDR3 has 14 amino acids. The CDR3 loop is CASRRGPNSYEQYF. The CDR3 coding sequence is TGTGCCAGCAGGAGGGGGCCGAACTCCTACGAGCAGTACTTC.

A few counts support this clonotype. V is TRBV30 and J is TRBJ2-1, with TRBD2 matching 8 bases. With V trimmed by 4 bases and J by 8 bases, 13 bases remained unmatched. Germline CDR1 reads GTSNPN; CDR2 reads SVGIG (reference sequence). The CDR3 spans 15 residues. CDR3 coding DNA: TGTGCCTGGACCTTTCGGAGCGGGAGTGCCCATGAGCAGTTCTTC. This translates into CAWTFRSGSAHEQFF.

The gene calls are TRBV4-2 and TRBJ1-2, with D unclear. Germline CDR1 reads LGHNA; CDR2 reads YNFKEQ. The CDR3 covers 13 residues. The germline V and J ends were trimmed by 1 base and 8 bases, with 11 bases remaining between them. This CDR3 reads CASSQGSGDGYTF. CDR3 DNA: TGTGCCAGCAGCCAAGGGTCCGGAGACGGCTACACCTTC.

This clonotype was observed a handful of times. The chain employs TRBV2 and TRBJ2-5; TRBD2 matches at 9 bases. This CDR3 is 14 amino acids long. Germline V CDR1 and CDR2: SNHLY, FYNNEI. V dropped 3 bases and J dropped 7; count of bases not matched to a gene: 6. DNA for the CDR3: TGTGCCAGCAGTGACGGACTAGCGAGGGGGACCCAGTACTTC. This encodes CASSDGLARGTQYF.

This clonotype has ten or more counts. This chain connects TRBV20-1 to TRBJ2-4; 8 bases map to TRBD1. V gave up 2 bases and J gave up 3 bases; unmatched junction bases: 6. The CDR3 extends over 15 amino acids. Looked up from germline, CDR1 is DFQATT and CDR2 is SNEGSKA (reference sequence). CDR3 protein: CSARPQGASKNIQYF. Here the CDR3 DNA reads TGCAGTGCTAGACCCCAGGGGGCTAGCAAAAACATTCAGTACTTC.

V usage is TRBV6-5 and J usage is TRBJ2-7; TRBD2 aligns across 12 bases. V trimming: 2 bases; J trimming: 4 bases; junction bases outside the gene matches: 6. Per the germline V gene, CDR1 is MNHEY and CDR2 is SVGAGI. This CDR3 comprises 16 residues. The CDR3 DNA sequence: TGTGCCAGCAGTTACGCGCTAGCGGGAGGGCCGTACGAGCAGTACTTC. Residues: CASSYALAGGPYEQYF.

The chain couples TRBV7-8 to TRBJ2-3, with D possibly TRBD2 on 5 matching bases. This CDR3 is 14 amino acids long. V dropped 5 bases and J dropped 2 bases, with 11 bases sitting between them. CDR1 SGHVS and CDR2 FQNEAQ come from the germline V gene. The chain's CDR3 is CASSLGAVTDTQYF. For the CDR3, the DNA is TGTGCCAGCAGCCTGGGAGCGGTCACAGATACGCAGTATTTT.

This clonotype has more than one count but fewer than ten. The rearrangement joins TRBV5-1 to TRBJ1-4; D uncertain. This CDR3 is 14 amino acids long. Per germline, CDR1 SGHRS and CDR2 YFSETQ. The V end lost 2 bases, the J end lost 8 bases, and 13 bases lay between the germline ends. CDR3 amino acids: CASSFGRAPEKLFF. The CDR3, as DNA: TGCGCCAGCAGCTTCGGGAGGGCGCCCGAAAAACTGTTTTTT.